This T cell receptor (beta chain) derives from a study of response to subunit inactivated influenza vaccine. Remarks on this clonotype: Its antigen is currently unknown.

CDR3 length equals 14 residues. CDR1 and CDR2 (germline): MNHNS, SASEGT. After removal of 6 bases from V and 6 bases from J, the junction contained 5 bases not matched to a gene. Study-level findings and limits: T cells newly recruited by each seasonal influenza vaccination are few, the authors suggested.

TCRdb reprocessed the RT-PCR reads via MiXCR and lists one record per CDR3 protein. In the table there are about 530,000 distinct CDR3 sequences, about 11% of which are singletons. This TCR derives from a man in his forties or fifties who received an inactivated influenza vaccine. The chain carries TRBV6-1 and TRBJ1-4, with TRBD1 matching 9 bases. Sequences were derived from PBMCs from blood, sampled on the day of vaccination. The chain's CDR3 is CASRTGGGDEKLFF. CDR3 DNA: TGTGCCAGCAGAACAGGGGGCGGGGATGAAAAACTGTTTTTT.